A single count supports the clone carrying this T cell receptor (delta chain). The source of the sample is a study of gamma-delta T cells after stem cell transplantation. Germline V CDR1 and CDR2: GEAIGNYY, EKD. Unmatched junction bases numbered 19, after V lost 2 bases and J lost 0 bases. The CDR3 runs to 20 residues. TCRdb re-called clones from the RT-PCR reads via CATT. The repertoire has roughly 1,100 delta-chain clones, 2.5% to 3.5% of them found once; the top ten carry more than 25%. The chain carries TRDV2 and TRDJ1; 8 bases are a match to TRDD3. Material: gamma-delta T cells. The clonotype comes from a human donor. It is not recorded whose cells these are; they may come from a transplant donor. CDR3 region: CACDILGDFITGGYTDKLIF. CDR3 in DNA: TGTGCCTGTGACATATTGGGGGATTTTATCACGGGGGGGTACACCGATAAACTCATCTTT.